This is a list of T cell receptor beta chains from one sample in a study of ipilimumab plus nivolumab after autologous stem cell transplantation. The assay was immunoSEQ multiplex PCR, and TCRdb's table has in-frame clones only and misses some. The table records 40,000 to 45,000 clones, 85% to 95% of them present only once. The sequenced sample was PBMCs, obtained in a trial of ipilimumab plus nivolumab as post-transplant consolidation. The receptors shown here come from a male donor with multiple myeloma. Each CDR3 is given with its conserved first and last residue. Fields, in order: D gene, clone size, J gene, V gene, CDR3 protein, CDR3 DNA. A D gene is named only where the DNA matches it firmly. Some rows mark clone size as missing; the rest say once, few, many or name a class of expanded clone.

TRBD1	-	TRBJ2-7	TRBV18	CASSPYDRAHEQYF	TGTGCCAGCTCACCTTACGACAGGGCCCACGAGCAGTACTTC
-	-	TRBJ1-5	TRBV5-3	CARRSQGHGNQPQHF	TGTGCCAGAAGGTCCCAGGGTCATGGCAATCAGCCCCAGCATTTT
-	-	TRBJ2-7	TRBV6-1	CASSLLAYEQYF	TGTGCCAGCAGCTTGCTTGCCTACGAGCAGTACTTC
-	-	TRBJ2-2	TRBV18	CASSPPGPTGTGELFF	TGTGCCAGCTCACCACCCGGGCCCACGGGGACCGGGGAGCTGTTTTTT
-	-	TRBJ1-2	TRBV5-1	CASSPPTDNYGYTF	TGCGCCAGCAGCCCACCCACAGACAACTATGGCTACACCTTC
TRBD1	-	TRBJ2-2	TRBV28	CASSSTGGGTGELFF	TGTGCCAGCAGCTCTACAGGGGGCGGTACCGGGGAGCTGTTTTTT
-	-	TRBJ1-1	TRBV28	CASSPITIRDTEAFF	TGTGCCAGCAGTCCGATCACAATTAGGGACACTGAAGCTTTCTTT
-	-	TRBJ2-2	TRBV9	CASSVQGGTGELFF	TGTGCCAGCAGCGTCCAGGGAGGCACCGGGGAGCTGTTTTTT
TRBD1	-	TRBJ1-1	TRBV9	CATGGKNTEAFF	TGTGCCACAGGGGGCAAGAACACTGAAGCTTTCTTT
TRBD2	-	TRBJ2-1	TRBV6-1	CASSVFLSGRTNEQFF	TGTGCCAGCAGTGTCTTCCTAAGCGGGAGAACCAATGAGCAGTTCTTC
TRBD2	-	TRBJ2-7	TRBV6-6	CASRRGGPNYEQYF	TGTGCCAGCAGACGCGGGGGGCCCAATTACGAGCAGTACTTC
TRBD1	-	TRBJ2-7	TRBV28	CASSFSLGGGQGISYEQYF	TGTGCCAGCAGTTTTTCTTTGGGGGGGGGACAGGGAATTTCCTACGAGCAGTACTTC
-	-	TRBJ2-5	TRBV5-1	CASSLMGIQSQETQYF	TGCGCCAGCAGCTTGATGGGCATTCAGTCCCAAGAGACCCAGTACTTC
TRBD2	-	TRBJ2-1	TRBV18	CASSSTSGSLNEQFF	TGTGCCAGCTCATCAACTAGCGGGAGTTTGAATGAGCAGTTCTTC
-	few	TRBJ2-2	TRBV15	CATSSKNRELFF	TGTGCCACCAGCAGTAAAAATCGGGAGCTGTTTTTT
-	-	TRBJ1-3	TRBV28	CASSPDTNPNTIYF	TGTGCCAGCAGTCCCGACACAAATCCGAACACCATATATTTT
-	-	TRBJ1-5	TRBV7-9	CASSPLQNSNQPQHF	TGTGCCAGCAGCCCCCTACAGAATAGCAATCAGCCCCAGCATTTT
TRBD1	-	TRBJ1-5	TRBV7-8	CASSGWTGGNQPQHF	TGTGCCAGCAGCGGATGGACAGGGGGCAATCAGCCCCAGCATTTT
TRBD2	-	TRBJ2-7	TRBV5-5	CASSRRGTDSYEQYF	TGTGCCAGCAGCCGGCGGGGGACGGATTCCTACGAGCAGTACTTC
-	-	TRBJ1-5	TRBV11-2	CASSLQGNQPQHF	TGTGCCAGCAGCTTACAAGGGAATCAGCCCCAGCATTTT
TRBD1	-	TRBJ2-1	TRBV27	CASSHRQGSSYNEQFF	TGTGCCAGCAGTCACCGACAGGGGAGCTCCTACAATGAGCAGTTCTTC
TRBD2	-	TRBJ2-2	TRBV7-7	CASSPSGAGGPPGELFF	TGTGCCAGCAGCCCCTCGGGTGCGGGAGGGCCGCCCGGGGAGCTGTTTTTT
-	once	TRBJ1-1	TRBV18	CASSPRQMNTEAFF	TGTGCCAGCTCACCCCGACAGATGAACACTGAAGCTTTCTTT
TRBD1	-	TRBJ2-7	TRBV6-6	CASSYRGQGGHEQYF	TGTGCCAGCAGTTACAGGGGACAGGGGGGGCACGAGCAGTACTTC
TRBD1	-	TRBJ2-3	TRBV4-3	CASSQVGTGQLTDTQYF	TGCGCCAGCAGCCAAGTGGGGACGGGACAGCTCACAGATACGCAGTATTTT
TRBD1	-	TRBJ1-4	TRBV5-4	CASSSHGTGNEKLFF	TGTGCCAGCAGCTCCCACGGGACAGGCAATGAAAAACTGTTTTTT
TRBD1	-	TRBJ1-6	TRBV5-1	CASSSGQGGYNSPLHF	TGCGCCAGCAGCTCGGGACAGGGTGGCTATAATTCACCCCTCCACTTT
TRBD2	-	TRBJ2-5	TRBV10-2	CASSFGTSGPMETQYF	TGCGCCAGCAGCTTTGGGACTAGCGGACCAATGGAGACCCAGTACTTC
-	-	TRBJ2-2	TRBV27	CASSFSGEAGELFF	TGTGCCAGCAGTTTTTCGGGGGAGGCCGGGGAGCTGTTTTTT
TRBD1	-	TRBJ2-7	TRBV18	CASSPGTGYYEQYF	TGTGCCAGCTCACCCGGGACAGGATACTACGAGCAGTACTTC
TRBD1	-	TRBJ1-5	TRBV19	CASSNRGPNQPQHF	TGTGCCAGTAGTAACAGGGGACCCAATCAGCCCCAGCATTTT
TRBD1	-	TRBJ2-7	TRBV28	CASSPIGQGVPYEQYF	TGTGCCAGCAGTCCAATTGGACAGGGAGTCCCCTACGAGCAGTACTTC
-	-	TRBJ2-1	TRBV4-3	CASSQALYNEQFF	TGCGCCAGCAGCCAAGCCCTATACAATGAGCAGTTCTTC
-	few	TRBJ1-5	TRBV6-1	CASSVTQPQHF	TGTGCCAGCAGTGTTACTCAGCCCCAGCATTTT
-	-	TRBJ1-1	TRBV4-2	CASSQPVKGANTEAFF	TGTGCCAGCAGCCAACCAGTCAAGGGCGCGAACACTGAAGCTTTCTTT
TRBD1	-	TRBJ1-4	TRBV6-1	CASKSTGQNNEKLFF	TGTGCCAGCAAATCGACAGGGCAAAATAATGAAAAACTGTTTTTT
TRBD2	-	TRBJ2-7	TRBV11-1	CASSLTSDLREQYF	TGTGCCAGCAGCTTAACTAGCGATCTACGGGAGCAGTACTTC
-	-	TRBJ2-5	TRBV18	CASLGPFQETQYF	TGTGCCAGCTTAGGACCCTTCCAAGAGACCCAGTACTTC
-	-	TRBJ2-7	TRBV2	CASSEALGTNEQYF	TGTGCCAGCAGTGAAGCGTTAGGGACCAACGAGCAGTACTTC
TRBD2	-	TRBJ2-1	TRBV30	CAWSVPLAGGSEQFF	TGTGCCTGGAGTGTACCCCTAGCGGGGGGCAGTGAGCAGTTCTTC
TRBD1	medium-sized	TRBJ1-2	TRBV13	CASSLGRGRGNYGYTF	TGTGCCAGCAGCTTAGGCCGCGGCAGGGGGAACTATGGCTACACCTTC
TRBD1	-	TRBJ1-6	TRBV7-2	CASSSRTGGDSPLHF	TGTGCCAGCAGCTCCAGGACAGGAGGGGATTCACCCCTCCACTTT
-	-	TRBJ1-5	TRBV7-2	CASSLGTDRPNQPQHF	TGTGCCAGCAGCTTAGGTACGGACAGACCCAATCAGCCCCAGCATTTT
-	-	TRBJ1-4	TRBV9	CASSVLNEKLFF	TGTGCCAGCAGCGTCCTCAATGAAAAACTGTTTTTT
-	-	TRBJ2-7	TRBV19	CASSIGPFNEQYF	TGTGCCAGTAGTATAGGACCTTTTAACGAGCAGTACTTC
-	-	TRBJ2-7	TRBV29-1	CSVVSPDTSYEQYF	TGCAGCGTTGTTAGCCCCGACACCTCCTACGAGCAGTACTTC
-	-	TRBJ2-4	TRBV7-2	CASSPTPRSDIQYF	TGTGCCAGCAGCCCAACCCCCCGATCTGACATTCAGTACTTC
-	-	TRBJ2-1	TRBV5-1	CASSSPKSQWNEQFF	TGCGCCAGCAGCTCCCCCAAGTCGCAGTGGAATGAGCAGTTCTTC
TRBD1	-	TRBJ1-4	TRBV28	CASSFKGQGLLNEKLFF	TGTGCCAGCAGTTTTAAGGGACAGGGGCTCCTTAATGAAAAACTGTTTTTT
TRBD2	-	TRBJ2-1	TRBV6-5	CASSYGAGAGNEQFF	TGTGCCAGCAGTTACGGGGCGGGAGCTGGTAATGAGCAGTTCTTC
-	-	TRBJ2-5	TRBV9	CASSSRGGETQYF	TGTGCCAGCAGCAGCAGAGGCGGTGAGACCCAGTACTTC
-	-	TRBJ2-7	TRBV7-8	CASSPRMQSSYEQYF	TGTGCCAGCAGCCCCAGAATGCAAAGCTCCTACGAGCAGTACTTC
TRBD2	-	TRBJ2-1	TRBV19	CASSIQTSGSSYNEQFF	TGTGCCAGTAGTATACAGACTAGCGGAAGCTCCTACAATGAGCAGTTCTTC
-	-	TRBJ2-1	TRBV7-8	CASSLLRLATYNEQFF	TGTGCCAGCAGCTTACTGAGGCTAGCGACCTACAATGAGCAGTTCTTC